The entry below gives a single T cell receptor (beta chain) sequence along with its context. Which antigen it targets is not known. One base away there is no much larger clone; base qualities are not given. Trimming removed 6 bases from V and 8 bases from J, leaving 13 bases between the germline ends. There are 13 amino acids in the CDR3, from cysteine to phenylalanine inclusive. CDR3 DNA is the only sequence kept; it has 39 bases, read in frame from the first base. The germline V gene specifies KGHDR as CDR1 and SFDVKD as CDR2. The reads were generated on an Illumina HiSeq 2500. TCR beta libraries were prepared by quantitative 5'-RACE with molecular barcodes. Turning to the authors' computational methods: A new computational method, built on a probabilistic model of VDJ rearrangement, was used to identify disease-linked TCR variants. TCRdb reran the public reads through fastp at Q25 and MiXCR, keeping productive beta chains. Duplicate CDR3 protein sequences are folded into a single record with the most common DNA and genes. V and J calls and clone size were set by TCRdb, not the authors. This sample comprises 250,000 to 350,000 distinct CDR3 sequences, more than 20% of them detected only once. The ten largest clones add up to 3.5% of the sample.

This specimen belongs to a study of CD8 T cells in ankylosing spondylitis (dated by TCRdb to the late 2010s). Broadly, across the study: The study profiled T cell receptor beta repertoires in healthy donors and ankylosing spondylitis patients to find disease-linked TCR variants. The whole study cohort included some 100 healthy donors and about two dozen ankylosing spondylitis patients. Peripheral blood was sampled, and synovial fluid was additionally collected from ankylosing spondylitis patients.

Study-level results and caveats: The disease-linked clones were reported to be significantly enriched in matched synovial fluid samples from ankylosing spondylitis patients. Blood from ankylosing spondylitis patients appeared to be characterized by a TCR beta motif made up of under ten highly homologous amino acid variants. Some of the motif variants had been reported before in the synovial fluid and blood of reactive arthritis patients, a finding that suggests common disease-initiation mechanisms. A CD8+ phenotype was shown by the disease-linked clones, which were found at relatively low frequencies in peripheral blood.

The sample was blood, either unsorted or a sorted T cell fraction (not recorded which). Recombination linked TRBV24-1 to TRBJ2-1, with no confident D gene call. The TCR comes from a female donor with ankylosing spondylitis or in good health (not recorded which). The CDR3 region: CATSHGNLDEQFF. The DNA sequence is as follows: TGTGCCACCAGTCATGGCAATCTAGATGAGCAGTTCTTC.